Following are 19 T cell receptor beta chains from one sample sequenced in a study of blood T cell repertoires in COVID-19. Sequencing used immunoSEQ multiplex PCR; TCRdb keeps in-frame clones, though not all of them. Among 200,000 to 250,000 clones listed, more than 70% were seen once. Specimen: peripheral blood. These receptors were collected from a woman aged 60-75 years with acute or convalescent COVID-19.

The chain employs TRBV24-1 and TRBJ2-5; no reliable D call. Germline V CDR1 and CDR2: KGHDR, SFDVKD. V was pared by 4 bases and J by 2 bases, with 4 bases between. The CDR3 length is 12 residues. CDR3 bases: TGTGCCACCAGTGAAGAGCAAGAGACCCAGTACTTC. Protein: CATSEEQETQYF.

The V gene is TRBV6-5, the J gene TRBJ1-6, with D possibly being TRBD1 (6 bases). The CDR3 is 16 residues long. V was clipped by 2 bases and J by 7 bases, with 15 bases between them. Germline CDR1 reads MNHEY; CDR2 reads SVGAGI. DNA of the CDR3: TGTGCCAGCAGTTACCGCCTAACAGGGACCAATTCACCCCTCCACTTT. Translated, it gives CASSYRLTGTNSPLHF.

The rearrangement joins TRBV14 to TRBJ1-6, with D unresolved. Germline V gene data show CDR1 as SGHDN and CDR2 as FVKESK. Trimming pared 1 base from V and 7 bases from J, leaving 2 bases between. The CDR3 extends over 12 amino acids. CDR3 protein: CASSQVNSPLHF. The CDR3 nucleotides read TGTGCCAGCAGCCAAGTAAATTCACCCCTCCACTTT. The full variable domain, rest sourced from reference TRBV14 and TRBJ1-6, is EAGVTQFPSHSVIEKGQTVTLRCDPISGHDNLYWYRRVMGKEIKFLLHFVKESKQDESGMPNNRFLAERTGGTYSTLKVQPAELEDSGVYFCASSQVNSPLHFGNGTRLTVT.

This chain joins TRBV12-5 and TRBJ1-1, with D possibly being TRBD1 (6 bases). There are 14 residues in the CDR3. Trimming removed 6 bases from V and 2 bases from J, with 13 bases in between. Germline V gene sequence: CDR1 LGHNT, CDR2 FRNRAP. CDR3 bases: TGTGCTAGTGGCCTCGGACAGCAAAACACTGAAGCTTTCTTT. It yields the protein CASGLGQQNTEAFF.

This clone appeared a single time. The rearrangement joins TRBV10-3 to TRBJ1-2, with D perhaps TRBD1 (6 bases). The CDR3 spans 13 residues. V lost 5 bases and J lost 6, with 13 bases in between. The germline V gene encodes CDR1 ENHRY and CDR2 SYGVKD. The CDR3 here is CAISTTGTNGYTF. CDR3 bases: TGTGCCATCAGTACCACCGGGACAAATGGCTACACCTTC.

This clone showed up just a few times. The chain joins TRBV10-3 to TRBJ1-4; 7 nucleotides agree with TRBD1. Trimming removed 1 base from V and 3 bases from J; junction bases left unmatched: 5. This CDR3 spans 16 amino acids. CDR1 ENHRY and CDR2 SYGVKD come from the germline V gene. In nucleotides, the CDR3 is TGTGCCATCAGTGAGTACTCAGGGACAGCTAATGAAAAACTGTTTTTT. Its protein is CAISEYSGTANEKLFF.

The chain recombines TRBV11-2 with TRBJ2-2; maybe TRBD2 (6 bases). The V end lost 1 base, the J end lost 2 bases, and 8 bases lay between the germline ends. Germline CDR1 SGHAT, CDR2 FQNNGV. CDR3 size: 15 residues. CDR3: CASSLVGTNTGELFF. The CDR3 DNA reads TGTGCCAGCAGCTTAGTAGGGACTAACACCGGGGAGCTGTTTTTT.

V is TRBV7-2 and J is TRBJ2-7; the match to TRBD2 covers 13 bases. CDR3 length equals 18 residues. Germline loops: CDR1 SGHTA, CDR2 FQGNSA. With 4 bases clipped from V and 7 bases from J, the junction kept 16 bases outside the gene matches. CDR3 coding DNA: TGTGCCAGCAGCTCCGGACTAGCGGGGGCCAGGGACTACTCGGAGCAGTACTTC. Translation gives CASSSGLAGARDYSEQYF.

The CDR3 bases are TGTGCCAGCTCACCAGGGGCGGTGATTGACTATGGCTACACCTTC. Its translation: CASSPGAVIDYGYTF. J is TRBJ1-2 and V is TRBV18, with D perhaps matching TRBD1 (5 bases). CDR1 and CDR2 (germline): KGHSH, LQKENI. V lost 2 bases to trimming and J lost 3 bases, with 13 bases between them. This CDR3 is built from 15 residues. Combining the CDR3 with reference TRBV18 and TRBJ1-2 gives the whole variable domain NAGVMQNPRHLVRRRGQEARLRCSPMKGHSHVYWYRQLPEEGLKFMVYLQKENIIDESGMPKERFSAEFPKEGPSILRIQQVVRGDSAAYFCASSPGAVIDYGYTFGSGTRLTVV.

This chain uses TRBV7-2 with TRBJ1-3, with unresolved D. The CDR3 consists of 14 residues. CDR1 is SGHTA and CDR2 is FQGNSA in the germline V gene. V lost 1 base, J lost 4 bases, and 8 bases lay in between. Written as DNA, the CDR3 is TGTGCCAGCAGCTTAGGGCCGGGAGGAAACACCATATATTTT. Protein sequence: CASSLGPGGNTIYF.

The rearrangement uses TRBV30 and TRBJ1-6, with 10 nucleotides matching TRBD1. Germline CDR1 is GTSNPN and CDR2 is SVGIG (reference sequence). The CDR3 totals 16 residues. The V and J ends lost 5 bases and 4 bases, in that order; junction bases with no gene match: 8. For the CDR3, the DNA is TGTGCCTGGCGAAAAACGGGACAGGGGTATAATTCACCCCTCCACTTT. It translates to CAWRKTGQGYNSPLHF.

This clone occurred once. The rearrangement joins TRBV6-1 to TRBJ1-1; perhaps TRBD1 as D (6 bases). This CDR3 has 17 amino acids. Trimming removed 1 base from V and 1 base from J, with 16 bases in between. Germline V CDR1 and CDR2: MNHNS, SASEGT. CDR3 coding DNA: TGTGCCAGCAGTGAAGGTCGGGGGGCGCCGGGGAACACTGAAGCTTTCTTT. Protein: CASSEGRGAPGNTEAFF.

The J gene is TRBJ2-1, the V gene TRBV7-9, with 7 bases aligning to TRBD2. The CDR3 sequence is 16 residues long. The germline V gene has CDR1 SEHNR and CDR2 FQNEAQ (reference sequence). After removal of 5 bases from V and 6 bases from J, the junction contained 13 bases not matched to a gene. CDR3 sequence: CASSLLGGREFNEQFF. The CDR3 bases are TGTGCCAGCAGCCTCCTCGGGGGGAGGGAATTCAATGAGCAGTTCTTC.

The chain links TRBV7-6 to TRBJ1-6; D is perhaps TRBD1 (5 bases). CDR1 and CDR2 (germline): SGHVS, FNYEAQ. V lost 2 bases to trimming and J lost 10 bases, with 12 bases between them. The CDR3 runs to 14 residues. The DNA of the CDR3 is TGTGCCAGCAGCTTACAAGGGGCAAGATCACCCCTCCACTTT. It translates to CASSLQGARSPLHF.

V usage is TRBV10-3 and J usage is TRBJ2-5; TRBD1 agrees at 7 bases. This CDR3 spans 13 amino acids. The J segment lost 3 bases and the V segment lost 6 bases, leaving 4 bases of the junction unmatched. Germline CDR1 ENHRY, CDR2 SYGVKD. The CDR3 DNA reads as TGTGCCATCAGCCGTGGGACAGAAGAGACCCAGTACTTC. Translation: CAISRGTEETQYF.

This clone appeared a single time. V usage is TRBV19 and J usage is TRBJ2-3, with TRBD2 identical over 8 bases. This CDR3 comprises 12 residues. CDR1 LNHDA and CDR2 SQIVND come from the germline V gene (reference sequence). J was trimmed by 4 bases and V by 10 bases; bases with no gene match: 4. CDR3 amino acids: CATATSADTQYF. DNA for the CDR3: TGTGCCACCGCGACTAGCGCAGATACGCAGTATTTT.

This clone appeared a few times. The chain is built from TRBV3-1 (or the pseudogene TRBV3-2) and TRBJ2-1; tentative D call: TRBD2 (5 bases). CDR1 LGHDT and CDR2 YNNKEL come from the germline V gene (reference sequence). The CDR3 runs 17 residues. Trimming took off 2 bases at V and 2 bases at J, with 16 bases between the two ends. The CDR3 nucleotides read TGTGCCAGCAGCCAACCGAGAAGCGGACGAACCTACAATGAGCAGTTCTTC. Amino acid sequence: CASSQPRSGRTYNEQFF.

This clone showed up just once. V and J are TRBV14 and TRBJ1-1; D is perhaps TRBD1 (6 bases). Germline CDR1 reads SGHDN; CDR2 reads FVKESK. V was shortened by 2 bases and J by 5 bases, with 21 bases between the two germline ends. This CDR3 contains 17 residues. CDR3 residues: CASSQPTWGGGVTEAFF. The CDR3, as DNA: TGTGCCAGCAGCCAACCGACCTGGGGGGGCGGTGTGACTGAAGCTTTCTTT.

The CDR3 sequence: CASRDLGGANVLTF. The CDR3 DNA is TGTGCCAGCAGGGACTTGGGAGGGGCCAACGTCCTGACTTTC. The chain has TRBV11-2 and TRBJ2-6; a weak D match, TRBD2 (5 bases). Germline lookup yields CDR1 SGHAT and CDR2 FQNNGV. The CDR3 length is 14 residues. Trimming left V 6 bases short and J 4 bases short, with 10 bases between.